This T cell receptor (beta chain) was sequenced for a study of blood T cell repertoires in COVID-19. Per germline, CDR1 SGHTA and CDR2 FQGTGA. The V gene end was trimmed by 3 bases and the J gene end by 3 bases; junction bases not matched to a gene: 4. This CDR3 comprises 14 residues. The repertoire was sequenced with immunoSEQ multiplex PCR; TCRdb's copy has only in-frame clones and lacks some. Among about 130,000 clones listed, 81% were seen once. Seattle cases were enrolled at active infection and followed longitudinally. The sample comprised peripheral blood. This clonotype originated in a man aged 25-40 years with COVID-19, enrolled during active disease. The chain recombines TRBV7-3 with TRBJ2-5, with 7 bases identical to TRBD1. The CDR3 DNA follows: TGTGCCAGCAGCTTGACCGGGACAGAAGAGACCCAGTACTTC. Amino acid sequence: CASSLTGTEETQYF.